This T cell receptor beta chain is drawn from a study of T cell changes during pregnancy in multiple sclerosis. The CDR3 runs 14 residues. CDR1 SGDLS and CDR2 YYNGEE come from the germline V gene. The V segment lost 4 bases and the J segment 4 bases; nucleotides outside the gene matches: 6. Repertoires were generated with immunoSEQ multiplex PCR, while TCRdb's copy carries only in-frame clones and drops some. Of some 70,000 clones listed, approximately 90% are singletons. The sample holds a few counts of this clone. This receptor was obtained from a female donor in good health, enrolled as a control in a pregnancy study. The chain carries TRBV9 and TRBJ2-5, with 8 nucleotides matching TRBD1. Sequencing was performed on peripheral blood, taken in the second trimester of pregnancy. In DNA form, the CDR3 reads TGTGCCAGCAGCCCAGCGGACAGGGTAGAGACCCAGTACTTC. This sequence encodes CASSPADRVETQYF.